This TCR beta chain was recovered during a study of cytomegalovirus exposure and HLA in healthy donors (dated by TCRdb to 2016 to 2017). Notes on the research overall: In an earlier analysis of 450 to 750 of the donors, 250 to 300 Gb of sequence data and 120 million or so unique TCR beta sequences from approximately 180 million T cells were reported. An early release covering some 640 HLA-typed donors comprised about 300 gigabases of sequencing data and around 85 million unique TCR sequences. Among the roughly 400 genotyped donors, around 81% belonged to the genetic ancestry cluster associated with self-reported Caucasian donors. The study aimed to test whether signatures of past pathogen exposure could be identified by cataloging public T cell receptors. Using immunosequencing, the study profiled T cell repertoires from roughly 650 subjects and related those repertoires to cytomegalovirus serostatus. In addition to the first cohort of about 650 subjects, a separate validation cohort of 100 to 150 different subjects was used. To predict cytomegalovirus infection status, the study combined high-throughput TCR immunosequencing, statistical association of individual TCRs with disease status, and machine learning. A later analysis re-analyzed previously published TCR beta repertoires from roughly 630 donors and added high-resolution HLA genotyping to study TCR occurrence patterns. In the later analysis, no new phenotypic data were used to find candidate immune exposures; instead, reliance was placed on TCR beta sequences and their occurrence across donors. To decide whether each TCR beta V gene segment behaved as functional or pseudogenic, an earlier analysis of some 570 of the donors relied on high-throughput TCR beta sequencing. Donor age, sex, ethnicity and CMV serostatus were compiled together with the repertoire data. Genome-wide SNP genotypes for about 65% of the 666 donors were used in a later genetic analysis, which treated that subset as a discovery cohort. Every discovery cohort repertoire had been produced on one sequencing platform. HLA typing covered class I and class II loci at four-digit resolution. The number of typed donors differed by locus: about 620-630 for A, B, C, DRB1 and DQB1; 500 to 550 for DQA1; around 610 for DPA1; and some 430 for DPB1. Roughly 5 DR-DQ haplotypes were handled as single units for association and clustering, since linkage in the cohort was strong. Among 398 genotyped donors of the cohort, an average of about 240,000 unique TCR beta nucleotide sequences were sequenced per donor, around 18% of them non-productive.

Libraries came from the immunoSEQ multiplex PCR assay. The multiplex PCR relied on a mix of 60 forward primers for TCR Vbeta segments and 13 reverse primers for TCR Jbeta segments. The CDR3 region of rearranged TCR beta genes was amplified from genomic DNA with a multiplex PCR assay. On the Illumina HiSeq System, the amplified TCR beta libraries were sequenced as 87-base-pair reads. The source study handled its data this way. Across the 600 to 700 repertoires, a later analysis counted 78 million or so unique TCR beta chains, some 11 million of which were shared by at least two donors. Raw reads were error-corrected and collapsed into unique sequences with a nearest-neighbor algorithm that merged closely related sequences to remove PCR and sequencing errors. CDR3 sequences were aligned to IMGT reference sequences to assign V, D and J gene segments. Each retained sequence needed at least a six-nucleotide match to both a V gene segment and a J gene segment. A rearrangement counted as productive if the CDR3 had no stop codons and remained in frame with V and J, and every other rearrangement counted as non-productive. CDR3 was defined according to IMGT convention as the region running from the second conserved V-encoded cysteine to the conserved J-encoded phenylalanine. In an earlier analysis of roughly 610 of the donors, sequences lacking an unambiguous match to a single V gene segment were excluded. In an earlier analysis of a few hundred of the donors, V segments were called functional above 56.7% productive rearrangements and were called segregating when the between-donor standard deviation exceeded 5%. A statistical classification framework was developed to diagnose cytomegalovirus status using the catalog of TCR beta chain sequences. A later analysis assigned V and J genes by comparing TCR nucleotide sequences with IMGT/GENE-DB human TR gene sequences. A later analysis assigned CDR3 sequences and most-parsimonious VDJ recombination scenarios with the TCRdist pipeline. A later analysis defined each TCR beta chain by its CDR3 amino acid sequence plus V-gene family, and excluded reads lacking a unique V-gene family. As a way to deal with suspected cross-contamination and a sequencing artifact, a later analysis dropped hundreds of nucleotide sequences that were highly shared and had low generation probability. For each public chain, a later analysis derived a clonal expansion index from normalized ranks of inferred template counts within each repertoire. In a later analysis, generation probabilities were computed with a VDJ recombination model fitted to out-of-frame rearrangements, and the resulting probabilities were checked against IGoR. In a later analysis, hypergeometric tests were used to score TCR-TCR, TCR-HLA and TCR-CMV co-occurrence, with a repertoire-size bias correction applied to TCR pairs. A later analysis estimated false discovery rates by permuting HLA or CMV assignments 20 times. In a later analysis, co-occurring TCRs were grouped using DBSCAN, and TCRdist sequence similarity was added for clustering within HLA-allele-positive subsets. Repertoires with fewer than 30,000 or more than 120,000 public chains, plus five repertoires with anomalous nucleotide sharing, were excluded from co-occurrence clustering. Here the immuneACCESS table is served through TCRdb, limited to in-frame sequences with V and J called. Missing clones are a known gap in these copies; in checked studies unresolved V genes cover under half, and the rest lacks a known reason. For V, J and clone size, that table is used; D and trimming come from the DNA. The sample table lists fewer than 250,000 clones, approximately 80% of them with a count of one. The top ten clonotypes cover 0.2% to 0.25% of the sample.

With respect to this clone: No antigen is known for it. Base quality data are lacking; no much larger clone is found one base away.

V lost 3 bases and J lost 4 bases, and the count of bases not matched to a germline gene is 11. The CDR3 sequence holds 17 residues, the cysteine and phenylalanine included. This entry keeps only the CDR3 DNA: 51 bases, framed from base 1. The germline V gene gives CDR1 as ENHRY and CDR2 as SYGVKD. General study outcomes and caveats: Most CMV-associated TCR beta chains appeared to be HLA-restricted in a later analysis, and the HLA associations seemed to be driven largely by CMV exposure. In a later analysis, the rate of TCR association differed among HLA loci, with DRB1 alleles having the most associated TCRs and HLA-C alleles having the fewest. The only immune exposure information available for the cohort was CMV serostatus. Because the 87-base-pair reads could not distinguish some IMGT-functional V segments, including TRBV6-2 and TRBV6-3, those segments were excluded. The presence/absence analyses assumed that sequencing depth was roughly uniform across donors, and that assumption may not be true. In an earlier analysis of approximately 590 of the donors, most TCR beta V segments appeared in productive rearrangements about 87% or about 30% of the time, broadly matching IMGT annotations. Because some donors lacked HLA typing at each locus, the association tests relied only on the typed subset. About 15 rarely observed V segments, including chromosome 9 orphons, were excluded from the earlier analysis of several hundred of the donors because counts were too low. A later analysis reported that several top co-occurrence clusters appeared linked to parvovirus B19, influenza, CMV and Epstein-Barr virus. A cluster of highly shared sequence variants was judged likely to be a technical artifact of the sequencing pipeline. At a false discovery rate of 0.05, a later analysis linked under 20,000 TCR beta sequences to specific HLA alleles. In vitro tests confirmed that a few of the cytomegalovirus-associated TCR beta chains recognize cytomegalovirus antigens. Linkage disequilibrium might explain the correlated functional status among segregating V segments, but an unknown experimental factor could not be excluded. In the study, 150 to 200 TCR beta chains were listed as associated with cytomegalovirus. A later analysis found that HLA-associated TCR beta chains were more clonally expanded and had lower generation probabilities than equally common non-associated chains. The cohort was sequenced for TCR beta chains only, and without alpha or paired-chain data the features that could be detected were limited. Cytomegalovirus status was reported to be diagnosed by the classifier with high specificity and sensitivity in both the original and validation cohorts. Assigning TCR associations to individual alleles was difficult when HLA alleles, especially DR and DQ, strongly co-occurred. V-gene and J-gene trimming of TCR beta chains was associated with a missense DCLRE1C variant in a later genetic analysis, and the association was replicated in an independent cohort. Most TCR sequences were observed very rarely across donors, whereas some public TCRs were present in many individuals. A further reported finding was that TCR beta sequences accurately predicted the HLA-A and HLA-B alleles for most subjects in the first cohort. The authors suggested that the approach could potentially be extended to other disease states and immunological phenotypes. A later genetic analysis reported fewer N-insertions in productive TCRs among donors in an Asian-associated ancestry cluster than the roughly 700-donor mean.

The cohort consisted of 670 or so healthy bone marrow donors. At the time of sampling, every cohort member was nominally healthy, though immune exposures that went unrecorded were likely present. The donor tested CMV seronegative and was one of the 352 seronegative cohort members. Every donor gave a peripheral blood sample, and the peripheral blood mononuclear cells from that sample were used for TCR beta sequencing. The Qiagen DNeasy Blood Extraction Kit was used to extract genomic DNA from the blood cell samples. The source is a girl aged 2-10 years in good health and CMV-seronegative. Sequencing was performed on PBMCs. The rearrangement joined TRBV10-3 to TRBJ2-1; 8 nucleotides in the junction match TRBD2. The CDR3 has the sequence CAISDPEGLVVYNEQFF. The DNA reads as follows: TGTGCCATCAGTGATCCGGAGGGACTAGTGGTATACAATGAGCAGTTCTTC.